This T cell receptor (beta chain) came from a study of CXCR3-negative and CXCR3-positive naive CD8 T cells. The CDR3 is 13 amino acids. CDR1 and CDR2 from the germline V gene are KGHDR and SFDVKD. Through 5' RACE with UMI labels, the TRB cDNA libraries were prepared. TCRdb processed the 5' RACE reads again and assigns one entry to each CDR3 protein, with no DNA. This sample's table has about 82,000 distinct CDR3 sequences. Study-wide results and caveats: Similar TRBV-TRBJ usage was seen in naive cells (both CXCR3-negative and CXCR3-positive), but memory cells differed. For memory CD8+ cells diversity was much lower, but both naive subsets had comparably high diversity.

Worth noting for this clonotype: Its antigen is unidentified.

The receptor was derived from a human donor in good health. Some clones in this sample may be carry-over from other donors' samples. The sequenced sample consisted of naive CXCR3- CD8+ T cells from blood. Noted subset: CD45RO-CCR7+CD27+CD95- naive CD8+ T cells lacking CXCR3 (TNR3-). The chain uses TRBV24-1 and TRBJ2-2. The CDR3: CATRPWGTGELFF.